This TCR beta chain was sequenced during a study of T cells after yellow fever vaccination. Via MiXCR, TCRdb re-called the 5' RACE reads, giving one row per CDR3 protein. The sample has approximately 550,000 distinct CDR3 sequences, around an eighth seen once; the top ten hold over 12%. Overall study results and limits: Clones that expanded after primary vaccination mostly reappeared after the booster (just over 95% CD4, roughly 87% CD8). One caveat is that FACS-sorted repertoires could contain abundant clonotypes contaminating from the bulk population.

This clonotype has only a few counts. Its cognate antigen is unknown. The CDR3 loop spans 14 amino acids. V trimming: 0 bases; J trimming: 9 bases; junction bases outside the gene matches: 9. Germline V gives CDR1 SGHDT, CDR2 YYEEEE. This chain connects TRBV5-6 to TRBJ2-7; TRBD2 agrees at 7 bases. Sequenced material: PBMCs, taken on the day of the yellow fever booster vaccination. This TCR derives from a man in his thirties or forties who received the YFV17D yellow fever vaccine. The CDR3 sequence: CASSLAYTGRRQYF. The CDR3 DNA follows: TGTGCCAGCAGCTTGGCCTATACCGGGAGGCGGCAGTACTTC.